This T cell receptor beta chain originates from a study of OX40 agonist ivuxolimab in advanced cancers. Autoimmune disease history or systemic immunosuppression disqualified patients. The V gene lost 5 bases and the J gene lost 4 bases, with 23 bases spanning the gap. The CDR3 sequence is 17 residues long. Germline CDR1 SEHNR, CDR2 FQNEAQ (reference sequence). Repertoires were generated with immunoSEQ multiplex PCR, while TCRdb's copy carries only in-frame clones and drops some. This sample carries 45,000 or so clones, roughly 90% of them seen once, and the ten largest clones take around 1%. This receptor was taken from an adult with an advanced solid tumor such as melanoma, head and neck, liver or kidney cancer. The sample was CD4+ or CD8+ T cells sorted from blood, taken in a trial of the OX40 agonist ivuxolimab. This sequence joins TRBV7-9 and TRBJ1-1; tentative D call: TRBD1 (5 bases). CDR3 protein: CASSPYEGGRVTTEAFF. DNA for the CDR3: TGTGCCAGCAGCCCTTATGAGGGCGGCAGGGTGACCACTGAAGCTTTCTTT.